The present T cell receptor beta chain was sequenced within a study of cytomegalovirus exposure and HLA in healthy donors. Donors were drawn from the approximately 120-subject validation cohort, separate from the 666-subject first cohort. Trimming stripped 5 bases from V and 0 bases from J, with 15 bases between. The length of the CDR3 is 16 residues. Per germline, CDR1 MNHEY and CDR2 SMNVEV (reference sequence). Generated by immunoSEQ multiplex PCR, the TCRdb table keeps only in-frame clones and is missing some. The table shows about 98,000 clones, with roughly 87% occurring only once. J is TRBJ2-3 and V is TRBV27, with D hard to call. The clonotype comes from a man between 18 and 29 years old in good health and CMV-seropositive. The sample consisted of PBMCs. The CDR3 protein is CASSTFTKFSTDTQYF. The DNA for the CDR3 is TGTGCCAGCAGTACGTTTACTAAATTTAGCACAGATACGCAGTATTTT.